This T cell receptor beta chain was recorded in a study of OX40 agonist ivuxolimab in advanced cancers. CDR1 and CDR2 from the germline V gene are SGHRS and YFSETQ. Trimming removed 4 bases from V and 5 bases from J; junction bases left unmatched: 4. The CDR3 totals 13 residues. Regarding the study as a whole: In the 0.1-3.0 mg/kg groups, partial responders showed among the lowest expansion. Determination of antigen specificity was not performed for the expanded peripheral T cells.

Libraries were prepared by immunoSEQ multiplex PCR; TCRdb keeps only in-frame clonotypes and omits some of them. The profile shows some 34,000 clones, approximately 72% of them singletons. It was autoimmune disease history or systemic immunosuppression that excluded patients. This clone was seen only once. Its specificity is not known. The source material was CD4+ or CD8+ T cells sorted from blood, sampled in a trial of the OX40 agonist ivuxolimab. V usage is TRBV5-1 and J usage is TRBJ2-5; TRBD1 matches at 8 bases. This TCR derives from an adult with an advanced solid tumor such as melanoma, head and neck, liver or kidney cancer. The CDR3 sequence: CASSAQGVETQYF. The CDR3 region has the DNA TGCGCCAGCAGCGCACAGGGGGTCGAGACCCAGTACTTC.